Below, one T cell receptor beta chain is given with its context. The antigen is undetermined. From 3,500 to 4,500 ng of total RNA, each TCR library was prepared. With the 5' RACE reads reprocessed, TCRdb shows one record per CDR3 protein and no DNA. This table lists some 89,000 distinct CDR3 sequences. Germline CDR1 reads SGHRS; CDR2 reads YFSETQ. CDR3 size: 15 residues. These data originate in a study of monozygotic twins with inflammatory bowel disease. Whole-study findings and limits: Telling different T cell subtypes apart from each other was not possible. Clonotypes shared with others were fewer in IBD patients than in healthy twins, especially with disease activity.

This clonotype originated in a human donor with ulcerative colitis or Crohn's disease, or a healthy co-twin of an affected twin (not recorded which). V gene TRBV5-1 combines with J gene TRBJ2-1; the D gene TCRdb calls, TRBD2, cannot be checked with no DNA. What was sequenced was blood. This CDR3 is CASSLASGGFDEQFF.